This T cell receptor beta chain was observed in a study of blood T cell repertoires in COVID-19 (dated by TCRdb to the early 2020s). For the study in its entirety: Samples from collaborators originated in the United States, Italy and Spain and spanned both the acute and convalescent phases of COVID-19. The prospective study material was composed of cDNA or gDNA derived from T cells, B-cell-depleted T cells, or PBMCs. Samples were obtained from the ongoing ImmuneRACE study (first 160 participants) and from about 1,300 subjects provided by 6 global collaborators. The repertoires were released in a freely available public database meant as a resource for research on the immune response to SARS-CoV-2. A de-identified subject ID, COVID-19 status, age in years and sex were almost always included in the sample metadata. Subjects who had been exposed to COVID-19, were actively infected with it, or had recovered from it provided the deeply sampled blood TCRbeta repertoires that made up the dataset. Where HLA class I and class II types were available, the types were taken from metadata supplied by the sample provider, not from assay-based typing. General findings and caveats noted by the study authors: The quantity of clinical and demographic metadata differed by source and by participant and was supplied without curation.

Remarks on this clone: The target of this receptor is not known. There are no base qualities to consult, and no much larger clone falls within one base.

Participants in the prospective study were aged roughly 18 to 95 years, lived in 24 United States geographic areas, and enrolled through a virtual design. Cohort assignment in the prospective study relied on participant-reported clinical history from a screening survey and a study questionnaire. For ImmuneRACE Cohort 3, a participant was defined as recovered based on two consecutive negative NP/OP PCR tests, clearance by a healthcare professional, or resolution of symptoms. Mobile phlebotomists in the prospective study collected whole blood, serum and a nasopharyngeal or oropharyngeal swab from every participant. Participants in the prospective study had the option to provide additional blood draws and questionnaires over an approximately 2-month period. Prospective study blood samples were shipped either frozen or at room temperature before DNA extraction. V ends up 2 bases short and J 1 base short, with an unmatched junction base count of 4. Its CDR3 holds 17 amino acids, cysteine through phenylalanine. Only CDR3 DNA is held: 51 bases, read in frame from base 1. CDR1 and CDR2 were assigned from the germline V gene (reference sequence) as MNHEY and SMNVEV.

The immunoSEQ Assay, a bias-controlled multiplex PCR, was used to amplify TCRbeta CDR3 regions from genomic DNA. Turning to the authors' computational methods: Within the assay, amplification of reference gene primers was used to estimate how many nucleated cells each sample contained. Sequence reads were collapsed and filtered to measure the absolute abundance of every unique TCRbeta CDR3 rearrangement. Productive Simpson clonality was computed per sample as the square root of Simpson's diversity index over productive rearrangements. TCRdb carries this immuneACCESS record with in-frame sequences only. Its versions omit some clonotypes, under half of them owing to an unresolved V gene in the studies checked, with the rest unexplained. That table gives V, J and clone size, and the DNA gave D and trimming. The sample yields around 290,000 clones; around 90% were counted once. Around 1% of the sample is held by the ten biggest clonotypes.

The chain joins TRBV27 to TRBJ2-2, with TRBD2 matching 10 junction bases. This TCR came from a woman aged 30 to 39 who had recovered from COVID-19. Source material: PBMCs or T cells enriched from blood (not recorded which). The nucleotide sequence reads TGTGCCAGCAGTTTACACTTAGCGGGAGGGAACACCGGGGAGCTGTTTTTT. It specifies CASSLHLAGGNTGELFF.